The 17 T cell receptor beta chains in this list originate from one sample, sequenced in a study of T cells expressing NK-cell markers. After re-calling the 5' RACE reads, TCRdb lists one entry per CDR3 protein, DNA absent. Its clone listing holds about 440,000 distinct CDR3 sequences. Specimen: blood T cells: a sorted CD56 or NKG2C T cell subset, CD4+ or CD8+ T cells, or bulk PBMC T cells (not recorded which). Receptors originate from a woman aged 18-70 years in good health.

The chain couples TRBV7-2 to TRBJ1-1. Looked up from germline, CDR1 is SGHTA and CDR2 is FQGNSA. This CDR3 is built from 15 residues. CDR3 amino acids: CASSLVWNMNTEAFF.

The rearrangement uses TRBV7-3 and TRBJ2-3; TCRdb calls TRBD2, which cannot be checked without DNA. Germline assignment: CDR1 SGHTA and CDR2 FQGTGA. This CDR3 spans 16 amino acids. The CDR3 here is CASSLMTSGGTDTQYF.

The chain employs TRBV7-2 and TRBJ2-2; TCRdb reports TRBD2, a call that lacks DNA to check it against. The CDR3 is 15 amino acids. Per the germline V gene, CDR1 is SGHTA and CDR2 is FQGNSA. CDR3 residues: CASRPTGGPTGELFF.

The V and J genes are TRBV27 and TRBJ2-2; the TCRdb call, TRBD1, lacks DNA for checking. This CDR3 comprises 16 residues. CDR1 MNHEY and CDR2 SMNVEV come from the germline V gene (reference sequence). The CDR3 sequence is CASRPARDSNTGELFF.

The chain links TRBV6-2 or TRBV6-3 to TRBJ1-2; TCRdb lists TRBD1, though no DNA is available to test this call. This CDR3 is built from 14 residues. Germline loops: CDR1 MNHEY, CDR2 SVGEGT. CDR3 amino acids: CASSTLTYNYGYTF.

V and J are TRBV7-9 and TRBJ2-1; TCRdb names TRBD2, which stays unverified in the absence of DNA. CDR3 size: 16 residues. Germline CDR1 is SEHNR and CDR2 is FQNEAQ (reference sequence). The CDR3 spells CASSSGLAGGGDEQFF.

This chain uses TRBV7-2 with TRBJ2-1. The CDR3 is 13 residues long. Per germline, CDR1 SGHTA and CDR2 FQGNSA. The CDR3 reads CASSLESWDEQFF.

The chain combines TRBV2 with TRBJ2-1; TCRdb designates TRBD1, a call that cannot be tested without DNA. This CDR3 is 13 amino acids long. Germline-derived CDR1 and CDR2 are SNHLY and FYNNEI. The CDR3 sequence: CASRNGQYNEQFF.

V gene TRBV29-1 combines with J gene TRBJ1-3; TCRdb's D call, TRBD1, is unchecked because there is no DNA. Germline-derived CDR1 and CDR2 are SQVTM and ANQGSEA. The length of the CDR3 is 14 residues. This chain's CDR3 is CSVAEQGGGNTIYF.

The V call is TRBV20-1, the J call TRBJ1-2. Germline assignment: CDR1 DFQATT and CDR2 SNEGSKA (reference sequence). There are 13 residues in the CDR3. CDR3 loop: CSVSGRANYGYTF.

The genes are TRBV20-1 and TRBJ2-1; TCRdb's D gene call, TRBD1, goes unchecked for lack of DNA. This CDR3 is 16 amino acids long. The germline V gene has CDR1 DFQATT and CDR2 SNEGSKA (reference sequence). The CDR3 sequence is CSARGRGGGIYNEQFF.

J is TRBJ1-1 and V is TRBV19; without DNA, the TCRdb call of TRBD1 cannot be checked. Germline CDR1 is LNHDA and CDR2 is SQIVND (reference sequence). CDR3 length: 14 amino acids. The CDR3 is CASIQTGVVTEAFF. Together with reference TRBV19 and TRBJ1-1, the CDR3 gives the full variable domain: DGGITQSPKYLFRKEGQNVTLSCEQNLNHDAMYWYRQDPGQGLRLIYYSQIVNDFQKGDIAEGYSVSREKKESFPLTVTSAQKNPTAFYLCASIQTGVVTEAFFGQGTRLTVV.

The genes are TRBV12-3 or TRBV12-4 and TRBJ1-4. The CDR3 contains 15 residues. CDR3 loop: CASSFRGGGGEKLFF.

The V gene is TRBV5-1, the J gene TRBJ2-3; with no DNA, the TCRdb D assignment of TRBD2 cannot be verified. Germline V CDR1 and CDR2: SGHRS, YFSETQ. The CDR3 is made up of 16 amino acids. The CDR3 spells CASSDGTSGITDTQYF.

The chain combines TRBV29-1 with TRBJ2-7; TCRdb outputs TRBD1, but without DNA this stays unchecked. Germline V lookup: CDR1 SQVTM, CDR2 ANQGSEA. CDR3 length equals 14 residues. CDR3 region: CSAAGGTDSYEQYF.

The genes are TRBV20-1 and TRBJ2-5; TCRdb selects TRBD2, and the lack of DNA leaves this call unchecked. Germline CDR1 is DFQATT and CDR2 is SNEGSKA (reference sequence). The CDR3 covers 15 residues. CDR3 protein: CSARPFAGGQETQYF.

The V call is TRBV5-5, the J call TRBJ2-1; TCRdb picks TRBD1, but there is no DNA to check that call. Germline V lookup: CDR1 SGHKS, CDR2 YYEKEE (reference sequence). This CDR3 contains 17 residues. The CDR3 spells CASSLDRGASSYNEQFF.